The T cell receptor beta chain under discussion was sequenced for a study of beta chain features in type 1 diabetes. V shed 1 base, J shed 8 bases, and the junction held 5 bases outside the gene matches. Germline CDR1 reads SGHRS; CDR2 reads YFSETQ. The CDR3 covers 15 residues. Reverse transcribing all isolated RNA meant expressed TCRB transcripts were sequenced. Measured with immunoSEQ multiplex PCR; TCRdb has only the in-frame clones, and not every one. The sample yields fewer than 400,000 clones, 7.5% to 9% seen once. Whole-study results and caveats: The cDNA sequencing approach could over-represent high-TCR-expressing cells. In every one of the four CD4+ subsets, TCRB CDR3s were moderately but significantly shorter in Type 1 diabetes patients.

Every single donor gave one heparinised blood draw, and these averaged about 100 mL. This clone has only a few counts. Its target is unknown. This receptor was obtained from a woman aged 18-30 years in good health. Material for sequencing was central memory CD4+ T cells from blood. This sequence joins TRBV5-1 and TRBJ2-1; TRBD1 matches 11 bases. This CDR3 reads CASSLMGQGVDEQFF. The CDR3 nucleotides read TGCGCCAGCAGCTTGATGGGACAGGGGGTCGATGAGCAGTTCTTC.